The clone carrying this TCR beta chain was counted at least ten times. Its specificity is unknown. The data were taken from a study of T cells after yellow fever vaccination. Points from the study as a whole: A large majority of primary-vaccination clones showed up again after the booster (about 97% CD4, 85% to 90% CD8). Researchers cautioned that FACS-sorted repertoires could harbor abundant clonotypes contaminating from the bulk population.

MiXCR was run by TCRdb on the 5' RACE reads, yielding one entry per CDR3 protein. Of a few hundred thousand distinct CDR3 sequences in the sample, 3.6% were seen once. The sample in question was PBMCs, obtained on the day of the yellow fever booster vaccination. This clonotype was sampled from a young man who received the YFV17D yellow fever vaccine.

CDR3 amino acids: CASTSSTGELFF. In nucleotides, the CDR3 is TGTGCCAGCACCAGTTCCACCGGGGAGCTGTTTTTT. The chain couples TRBV6-1 to TRBJ2-2, with D hard to call. Deletions cut 7 bases from V and 4 bases from J, with 7 bases between. CDR1 and CDR2 from the germline V gene are MNHNS and SASEGT. CDR3 length equals 12 residues.